The next 15 T cell receptor beta chains were all read from a single sample in a study of blood T cell repertoires in COVID-19. The method was immunoSEQ multiplex PCR; TCRdb's version includes in-frame clones alone and lacks a portion of them. Among more than 50,000 clones listed, roughly 75% were seen once. Sequenced material: peripheral blood. These TCRs come from a human donor in a cohort sampled during active COVID-19.

The chain carries TRBV6-1 and TRBJ2-7; 7 bases match TRBD1. The V and J ends lost 1 base and 7 bases, in that order; junction bases with no gene match: 10. The CDR3 consists of 15 residues. Germline V gene data show CDR1 as MNHNS and CDR2 as SASEGT. This chain's CDR3 is CASSEELGGRREQYF. The CDR3 region has the DNA TGTGCCAGCAGTGAAGAGCTAGGGGGCCGCCGGGAGCAGTACTTC.

The chain recombines TRBV18 with TRBJ1-3; 8 bases map to TRBD1. Germline CDR1 KGHSH, CDR2 LQKENI. This CDR3 region has 16 residues. Trimming took 3 bases from V and 1 from J; bases not matched to a gene: 5. The CDR3 is CASSPSQGGSGNTIYF. CDR3 in DNA: TGTGCCAGCTCACCCTCACAGGGGGGTTCTGGAAACACCATATATTTT.

This rearrangement joins TRBV30 to TRBJ1-2; unclear D gene. The germline V and J ends were trimmed by 1 base and 4 bases, with 7 bases remaining between them. The germline V gene has CDR1 GTSNPN and CDR2 SVGIG (reference sequence). CDR3 length equals 12 residues. The CDR3 protein is CAWSEVSYGYTF. The CDR3, as DNA: TGTGCCTGGAGTGAAGTCAGCTATGGCTACACCTTC.

The genes are TRBV7-6 and TRBJ2-7; 7 bases are a match to TRBD1. The V gene end was trimmed by 5 bases and the J gene end by 5 bases; junction bases not matched to a gene: 9. The CDR3 totals 14 residues. Per the germline V gene, CDR1 is SGHVS and CDR2 is FNYEAQ. For the CDR3, the DNA is TGTGCCAGCAGCCCCCCTAGGGGGCCCAACGAGCAGTACTTC. Protein sequence: CASSPPRGPNEQYF.

The genes are TRBV28 and TRBJ2-4; 7 bases fit TRBD2. CDR1 is MDHEN and CDR2 is SYDVKM in the germline V gene. This CDR3 contains 14 residues. J was trimmed by 4 bases and V by 5 bases; bases with no gene match: 5. The CDR3 DNA reads TGTGCCAGCAGTCACGGGGGGTTAAAAAACATTCAGTACTTC. Protein product: CASSHGGLKNIQYF.

The V gene is TRBV28, the J gene TRBJ2-7; D is perhaps TRBD2 (5 bases). The CDR3 contains 14 residues. CDR1 and CDR2 from the germline V gene are MDHEN and SYDVKM. V was shortened by 5 bases and J by 4 bases, with 15 bases between the two germline ends. The CDR3 nucleotides are TGTGCCAGCAGTCCCTCTTGGGAGAAGTACGAGCAGTACTTC. Translating it yields CASSPSWEKYEQYF.

The CDR3 DNA follows: TGTGCCAGCAGTTACTCAGCGGCTAGCGGCGTTTACGAGCAGTACTTC. Translating it yields CASSYSAASGVYEQYF. This chain connects TRBV6-2 or TRBV6-3 to TRBJ2-7, with 7 bases identical to TRBD2. V shed 0 bases, J shed 4 bases, and the junction held 9 bases outside the gene matches. CDR1 and CDR2 (germline): MNHEY, SVGEGT. There are 16 residues in the CDR3.

The sample holds a few counts of this clone. This chain joins TRBV2 and TRBJ2-7; the match to TRBD2 covers 10 bases. The CDR3 contains 15 residues. Trimming took 4 bases from V and 2 from J; bases not matched to a gene: 5. Germline assignment: CDR1 SNHLY and CDR2 FYNNEI. The CDR3 coding sequence is TGTGCCAGCAGTGTCCGGGGACTAGCGACCTACGAGCAGTACTTC. Amino acid sequence: CASSVRGLATYEQYF.

The rearrangement links TRBV5-1 to TRBJ2-1, with 10 positions matching TRBD2. The length of the CDR3 is 16 residues. After removal of 6 bases from V and 4 bases from J, the junction contained 10 bases not matched to a gene. In germline, CDR1 is SGHRS, CDR2 YFSETQ. The CDR3 protein is CASMGSAGGLYNEQFF. The CDR3 bases are TGCGCCAGCATGGGATCAGCGGGAGGGCTGTACAATGAGCAGTTCTTC.

The rearrangement joins TRBV2 to TRBJ2-3; 7 nucleotides align to TRBD2. This CDR3 comprises 15 residues. Germline V CDR1 and CDR2: SNHLY, FYNNEI. Trimming cost V 6 bases and J 6 bases; bases outside gene matches: 12. CDR3 DNA: TGTGCCAGCAGACATCCTAGCGGAGCCCTGGATACGCAGTATTTT. It encodes CASRHPSGALDTQYF.

This clone was picked up a small number of times. This chain links TRBV5-1 with TRBJ2-7, with TRBD2 as a possible D gene (6 bases). Germline lookup yields CDR1 SGHRS and CDR2 YFSETQ. The CDR3 runs to 12 residues. Trimming took off 3 bases at V and 9 bases at J, with 13 bases between the two ends. The CDR3 coding sequence is TGCGCCAGCAGCTCGGACGGGGGACGGCAGTACTTC. This gives the protein CASSSDGGRQYF.

The genes are TRBV4-1 and TRBJ2-7; 10 bases agree with TRBD1. V shed 0 bases, J shed 2 bases, and the junction held 7 bases outside the gene matches. The CDR3 length is 17 residues. Germline V lookup: CDR1 MGHRA, CDR2 YSYEKL. CDR3: CASSQENGQGGTYEQYF. CDR3 coding DNA: TGCGCCAGCAGCCAAGAGAACGGACAGGGGGGGACCTACGAGCAGTACTTC.

The rearrangement joins TRBV4-3 to TRBJ2-2; D is perhaps TRBD2 (6 bases). Germline CDR1 LGHNA, CDR2 YSLEER. This CDR3 has 14 amino acids. Deletions cut 4 bases from V and 5 bases from J, with 11 bases between. CDR3 nucleotides: TGCGCCAGCAGCCTCGGGGCGGGGACCGGGGAGCTGTTTTTT. It specifies CASSLGAGTGELFF.

V is TRBV5-4 and J is TRBJ2-3; 14 positions agree with TRBD2. The CDR3 length is 18 residues. CDR1 and CDR2 from the germline V gene are SGHNT and YYREEE (reference sequence). With 1 base clipped from V and 3 bases from J, the junction kept 7 bases outside the gene matches. The DNA for the CDR3 is TGTGCCAGCAGCTTGACGGGACTAGCGGGAGTTTGGACAGATACGCAGTATTTT. Translation gives CASSLTGLAGVWTDTQYF.

CDR3: CASSQPLGRVDEQFF. The DNA for the CDR3 is TGTGCCAGCAGCCAGCCGCTCGGGAGGGTCGATGAGCAGTTCTTC. This sequence joins TRBV7-9 and TRBJ2-1; 8 nucleotides line up with TRBD2. This CDR3 region has 15 residues. Germline V gives CDR1 SEHNR, CDR2 FQNEAQ (reference sequence). Trimming took 5 bases from V and 8 from J; bases not matched to a gene: 11.